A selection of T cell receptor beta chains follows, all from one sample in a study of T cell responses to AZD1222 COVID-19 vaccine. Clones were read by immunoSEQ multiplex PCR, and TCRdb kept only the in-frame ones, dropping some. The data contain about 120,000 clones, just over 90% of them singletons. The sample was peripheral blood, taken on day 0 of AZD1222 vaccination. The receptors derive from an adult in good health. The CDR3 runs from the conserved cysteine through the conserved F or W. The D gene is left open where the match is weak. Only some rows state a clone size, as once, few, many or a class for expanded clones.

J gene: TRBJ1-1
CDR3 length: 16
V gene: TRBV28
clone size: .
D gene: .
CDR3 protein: CASSSPGGSTLTEAFF
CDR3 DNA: TGTGCCAGCAGCTCCCCGGGGGGAAGTACCCTCACTGAAGCTTTCTTT

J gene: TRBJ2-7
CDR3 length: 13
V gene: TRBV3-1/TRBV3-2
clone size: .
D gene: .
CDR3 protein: CASSQWGPYEQYF
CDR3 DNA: TGTGCCAGCAGCCAGTGGGGGCCCTACGAGCAGTACTTC

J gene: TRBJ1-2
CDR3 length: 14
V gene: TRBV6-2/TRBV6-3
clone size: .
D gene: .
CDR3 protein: CASSRSTPVGGYTF
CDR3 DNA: TGTGCCAGCAGCCGCTCCACTCCGGTGGGGGGCTACACCTTC

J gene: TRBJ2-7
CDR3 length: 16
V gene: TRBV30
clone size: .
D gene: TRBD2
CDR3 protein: CAWSPGLAVIGHEQYF
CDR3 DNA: TGTGCCTGGAGTCCGGGACTAGCTGTCATCGGCCACGAGCAGTACTTC

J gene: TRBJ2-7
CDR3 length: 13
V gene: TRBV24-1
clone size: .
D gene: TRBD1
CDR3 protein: CATGTGLTYEQYF
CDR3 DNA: TGTGCCACCGGGACAGGTCTCACCTACGAGCAGTACTTC

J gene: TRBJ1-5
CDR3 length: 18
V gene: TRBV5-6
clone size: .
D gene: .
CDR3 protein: CASSTGTSGLRSNQPQHF
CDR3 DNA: TGTGCCAGCAGTACCGGGACATCCGGACTGCGGAGCAATCAGCCCCAGCATTTT

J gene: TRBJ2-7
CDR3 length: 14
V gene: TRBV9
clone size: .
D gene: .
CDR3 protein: CASSVGGGTYEQYF
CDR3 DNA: TGTGCCAGCAGCGTAGGTGGGGGGACCTACGAGCAGTACTTC

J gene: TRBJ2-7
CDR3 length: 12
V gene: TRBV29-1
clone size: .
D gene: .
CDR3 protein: CSGVAAPYEQYF
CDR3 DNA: TGCAGCGGTGTAGCAGCCCCCTACGAGCAGTACTTC

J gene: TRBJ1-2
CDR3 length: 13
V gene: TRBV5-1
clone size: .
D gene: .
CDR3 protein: CASSFGLNYGYTF
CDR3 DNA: TGCGCCAGCAGCTTTGGACTTAACTATGGCTACACCTTC

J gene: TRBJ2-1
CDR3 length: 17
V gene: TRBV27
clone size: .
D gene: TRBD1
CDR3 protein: CASSLWHPGQGANEQFF
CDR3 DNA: TGTGCCAGCAGTTTATGGCACCCCGGACAGGGGGCCAATGAGCAGTTCTTC

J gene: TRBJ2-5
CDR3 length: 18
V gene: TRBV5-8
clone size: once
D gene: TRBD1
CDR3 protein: CASSLYRGRTGYQETQYF
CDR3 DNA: TGTGCCAGCAGCTTGTACAGGGGAAGAACGGGCTACCAAGAGACCCAGTACTTC

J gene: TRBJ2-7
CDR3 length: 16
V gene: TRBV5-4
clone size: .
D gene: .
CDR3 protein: CASSSPGGSLPYEQYF
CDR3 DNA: TGTGCCAGCAGCTCGCCGGGTGGGTCCCTCCCCTACGAGCAGTACTTC

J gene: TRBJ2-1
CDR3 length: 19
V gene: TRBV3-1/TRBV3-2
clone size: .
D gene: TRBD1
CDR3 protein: CASSSTGGGVGGTYNEQFF
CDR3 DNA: TGTGCCAGCAGCTCGACAGGGGGCGGCGTTGGGGGCACCTACAATGAGCAGTTCTTC

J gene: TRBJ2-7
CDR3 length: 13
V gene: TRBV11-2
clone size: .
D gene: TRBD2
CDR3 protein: CASSLGGGYEQYF
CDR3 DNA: TGTGCCAGCAGCTTAGGCGGGGGGTACGAGCAGTACTTC

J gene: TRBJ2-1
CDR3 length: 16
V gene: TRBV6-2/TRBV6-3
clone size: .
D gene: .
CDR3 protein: CASSYIPGGVRGEQFF
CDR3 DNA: TGTGCCAGCAGTTACATCCCGGGCGGGGTACGGGGTGAGCAGTTCTTC

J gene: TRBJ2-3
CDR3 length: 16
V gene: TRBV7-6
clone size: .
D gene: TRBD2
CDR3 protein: CASSLLAGVSTDTQYF
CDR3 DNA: TGTGCCAGCAGCTTACTAGCGGGGGTTAGCACAGATACGCAGTATTTT

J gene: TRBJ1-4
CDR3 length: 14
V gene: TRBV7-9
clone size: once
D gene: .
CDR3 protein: CASSLGPGGEKLFF
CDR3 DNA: TGTGCCAGCAGCTTAGGACCGGGGGGTGAAAAACTGTTTTTT

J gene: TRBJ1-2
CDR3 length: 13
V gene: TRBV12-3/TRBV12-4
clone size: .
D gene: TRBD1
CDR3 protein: CASSLGDSYGYTF
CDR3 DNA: TGTGCCAGCAGTTTAGGGGACAGCTATGGCTACACCTTC

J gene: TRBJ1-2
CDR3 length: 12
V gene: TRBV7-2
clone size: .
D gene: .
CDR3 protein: CASSLEGRSLSF
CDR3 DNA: TGTGCCAGCAGCTTAGAGGGGCGGTCCCTAAGCTTC

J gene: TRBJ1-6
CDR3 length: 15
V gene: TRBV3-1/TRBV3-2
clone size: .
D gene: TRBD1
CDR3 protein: CASSQVQGGNSPLHF
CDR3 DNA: TGTGCCAGCAGCCAAGTACAAGGGGGCAATTCACCCCTCCACTTT

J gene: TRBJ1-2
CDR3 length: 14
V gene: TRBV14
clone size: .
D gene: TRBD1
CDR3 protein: CASSLPGQGGGYTF
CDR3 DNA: TGTGCCAGCAGCCTCCCCGGGCAGGGGGGTGGCTACACCTTC

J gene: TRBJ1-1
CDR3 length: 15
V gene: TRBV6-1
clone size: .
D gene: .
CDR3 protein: CASSDITGTSIRAFF
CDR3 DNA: TGTGCCAGCAGTGACATTACCGGGACTTCAATCCGGGCTTTCTTT

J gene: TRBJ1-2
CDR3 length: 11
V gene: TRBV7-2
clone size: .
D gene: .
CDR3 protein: CASSLKGGYTF
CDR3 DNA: TGTGCCAGCAGCTTAAAGGGGGGCTACACCTTC

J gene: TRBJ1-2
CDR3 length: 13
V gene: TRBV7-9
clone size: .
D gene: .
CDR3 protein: CASSPPLIYGYTF
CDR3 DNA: TGTGCCAGCAGCCCCCCACTAATATATGGCTACACCTTC

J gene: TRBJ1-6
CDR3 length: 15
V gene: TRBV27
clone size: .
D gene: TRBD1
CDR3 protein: CASSFLQGVGSPLHF
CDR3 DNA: TGTGCCAGCAGTTTCCTCCAGGGGGTAGGCTCACCCCTCCACTTT

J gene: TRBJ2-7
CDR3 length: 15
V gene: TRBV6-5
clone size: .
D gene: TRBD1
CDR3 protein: CASSLTGTGVYEQYF
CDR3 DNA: TGTGCCAGCAGTTTAACCGGGACAGGGGTCTACGAGCAGTACTTC

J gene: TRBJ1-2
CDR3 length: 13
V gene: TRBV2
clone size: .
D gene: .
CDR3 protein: CASSEGANYGYTF
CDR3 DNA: TGTGCCAGCAGTGAAGGGGCAAACTATGGCTACACCTTC

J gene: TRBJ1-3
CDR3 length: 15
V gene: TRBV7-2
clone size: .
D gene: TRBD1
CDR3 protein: CASSPDRVTGNTIYF
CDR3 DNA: TGTGCCAGCAGCCCAGACAGGGTAACTGGAAACACCATATATTTT

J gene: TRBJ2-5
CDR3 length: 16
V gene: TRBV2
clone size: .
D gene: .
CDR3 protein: CASREISGPTQETQYF
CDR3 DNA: TGTGCCAGCAGAGAAATCAGCGGGCCTACCCAAGAGACCCAGTACTTC

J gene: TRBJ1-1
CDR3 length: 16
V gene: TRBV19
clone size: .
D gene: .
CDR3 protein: CASSIQARQTNTEAFF
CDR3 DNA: TGTGCCAGTAGTATACAGGCAAGGCAGACGAACACTGAAGCTTTCTTT

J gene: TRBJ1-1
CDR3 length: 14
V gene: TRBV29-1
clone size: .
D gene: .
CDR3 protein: CSAKTGTSNTEAFF
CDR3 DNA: TGCAGCGCGAAAACCGGGACATCGAACACTGAAGCTTTCTTT